This TCR beta chain was sequenced during a study of PD-L1 blockade in urothelial cancer. About the research overall: About 85% of the roughly 30 patients were males with bladder-origin urothelial cancer. Blood was evaluated 3 weeks (second dose) and 6 weeks after therapy began. Blood-derived samples held a median roughly 150,000 T cells.

Overall study findings and caveats: Sub-median blood TCR clonality before treatment predicted longer survival.

This clone came up a few times. Its antigen is still unknown. This CDR3 has 16 residues. V was cut by 5 bases and J by 1 base, with 18 bases left in between. The repertoire was sequenced with immunoSEQ multiplex PCR; TCRdb's copy has only in-frame clones and lacks some. Of approximately 110,000 clones in the sample, about 85% were seen once. This chain connects TRBV23-1 to TRBJ2-7; D unresolved. TRBV23-1 is treated as an ORF (open reading frame) with a function not yet certain. The sequencing here drew on PBMCs, taken around atezolizumab (anti-PD-L1) treatment. This sequence was found in a man aged 50 to 60 with urothelial cancer. DNA of the CDR3: TGCGCCAGCAGTTTCAATCATAGTCGTATTTCCTACGAGCAGTACTTC. Protein product: CASSFNHSRISYEQYF.